This passage covers 3 T cell receptor beta chains from one sample sequenced in a study of T cell repertoires in cytomegalovirus infection. Each CDR3 protein gets one entry after TCRdb re-called the reads with MiXCR. Of approximately 150,000 distinct CDR3 sequences listed, 17% were seen once; the top ten hold 18%. Material for sequencing was CD8+ T cells from PBMCs. The receptor set was obtained from a human donor in good health (CMV status not recorded). Some clones in this sample may be carry-over from other donors' samples.

There are a few counts of this clonotype. This chain uses TRBV2 with TRBJ2-5; 7 bases match TRBD2. Unmatched junction bases numbered 11, after V lost 8 bases and J lost 2 bases. The CDR3 extends over 15 amino acids. Germline V CDR1 and CDR2: SNHLY, FYNNEI. The CDR3, as DNA: TGTGCCAGCTCTCGAGGCGCGGGAGAACAAGAGACCCAGTACTTC. Translated: CASSRGAGEQETQYF.

The rearrangement uses TRBV19 and TRBJ1-1, with no clear D. V was trimmed by 3 bases and J by 1 base, leaving 6 bases between them. The V gene's germline CDR1 is LNHDA and CDR2 SQIVND (reference sequence). This CDR3 is built from 13 residues. In DNA form, the CDR3 reads TGTGCCAGTAGTATCACCAGGAACACTGAAGCTTTCTTT. Its protein product is CASSITRNTEAFF.

Turning to this clonotype: The junction shows a germline mismatch at one end, possibly a read error. The CDR3 DNA reads as TGTGCCAGCCGCTTCATGACCTCTATTACGAACACTGAAGCTTTCTTT. Its protein is CASRFMTSITNTEAFF. The rearrangement links TRBV5-6 to TRBJ1-1, with unresolved D. Per germline, CDR1 SGHDT and CDR2 YYEEEE. CDR3 length: 16 amino acids.